Here is one TCR beta chain with its context. The count of this clone is one. It lacks a known antigen. Base qualities are not recorded, but no much larger clone differs from it by a single base. The source of the sample is a study of graft-versus-host responses after intestinal transplantation (dated by TCRdb to the early 2020s). For the wider study: The transplants that recipients received were multivisceral, liver-intestinal, or isolated intestinal. Graft-versus-host and host-versus-graft alloreactive T cell clones were tracked in the graft, circulation and bone marrow after intestinal transplantation using bulk TCR-beta CDR3 sequencing. Alloreactive clones were identified by sequencing pre-transplant mixed lymphocyte reaction products and comparing these products with unstimulated pre-transplant donor and recipient T cells. Donor T cell macrochimerism was defined as a peak of at least 4% donor T cells among recipient peripheral blood mononuclear cells. Rather than going through the commercial service, samples from three later patients were sequenced in-house on an Illumina MiSeq and processed with MiXCR. Every recipient was given anti-thymocyte globulin induction, then maintenance tacrolimus and steroids for two to three years. A cohort of approximately 23 intestinal transplant recipients, including one retransplant, was enrolled, and 3 patients lacking pretransplant specimens were excluded.

The library was obtained by the immunoSEQ multiplex PCR assay. For most patients, genomic DNA was isolated using the Qiagen DNeasy Blood and Tissue Kit and was shipped frozen to Adaptive Biotechnologies for TCR sequencing. For most patients, high-throughput TCR-beta CDR3 sequencing of genomic DNA was performed by Adaptive Biotechnologies. As for how the authors treated the data: Adaptive's ImmunoSEQ software supplied the TCR sequencing data for 15 to 20 patients, while MiXCR and VDJtools were used to process a few other patients. CD4 versus CD8 sorting errors were corrected by removing sequences found in both subsets at a frequency ratio below 5:1. CDR3 nucleotide sequences shared between donor and recipient were removed because the origin of such sequences could not be assigned. At least 2-fold expansion over unstimulated cells and a minimum CFSE-low frequency of 0.002% (template counts) or 0.001% (read counts) were required for clones to be classified as alloreactive. Clones were considered mappable if detected in sequenced pre-transplant spleen, lymph node, or MLR CFSE-low populations of the donor or recipient. Cumulative frequency of alloreactive clones was calculated as a percentage of all sequences weighted by copy number. TCRdb holds this immuneACCESS table with in-frame rearrangements only. Some clones are missing; in checked studies, unresolved V genes explain under half, and the rest has no known cause. V and J calls and clone size are as listed in that table; D and trimming were resolved from the DNA. Present in this sample are 80,000 to 100,000 clones, 91% of which were seen just once. More than 0.15% of the sample rests with the top ten.

The intended sense of this specimen's time point label: cells obtained before transplantation from donor or recipient. CD3+CD4+ and CD3+CD8+ populations were FACS-sorted from unstimulated pre-transplant donor and recipient cells taken from spleen or lymph nodes. What the study reported, not specific to this receptor: GvH clones were detected in recipient bone marrow, and some appeared earlier in ileal mucosa or blood, consistent with an intestinal mucosal origin. High GvH to HvG T cell clonal ratios were observed in the allografts of patients with donor T cell macrochimerism. The relatively low number and heterogeneity of intestinal transplant patients limited the conclusions. Peak levels of circulating GvH clones were associated with declines in HvG clones early after transplant.

This TCR derives from a human donor who was the organ donor for an intestinal transplant. The starting material was unstimulated CD4+ T cells sorted from spleen or lymph node cells, obtained before transplant.

The DNA is TGTGCCAGCAGCTTAGCGATTCAGGGGGCAGCGGCGACCCAGTACTTC. Protein translation: CASSLAIQGAAATQYF. The rearranged segments are TRBV7-8 and TRBJ2-5; 8 nucleotides in the junction match TRBD1. The CDR3 contains 16 residues, cysteine and phenylalanine counted. Just the 48-base CDR3 DNA is kept, in frame starting at base 1. Trimming accounts for 0 bases at V and 7 bases at J, while the number of junction bases matched to no gene is 10. The germline V gene gives CDR1 as SGHVS and CDR2 as FQNEAQ. Where the CDR3 stops, the reference TRBV7-8 and TRBJ2-5 genes take over; the full variable domain is GAGVSQSPRYKVAKRGQDVALRCDPISGHVSLFWYQQALGQGPEFLTYFQNEAQLDKSGLPSDRFFAERPEGSVSTLKIQRTQQEDSAVYLCASSLAIQGAAATQYFGPGTRLLVL.